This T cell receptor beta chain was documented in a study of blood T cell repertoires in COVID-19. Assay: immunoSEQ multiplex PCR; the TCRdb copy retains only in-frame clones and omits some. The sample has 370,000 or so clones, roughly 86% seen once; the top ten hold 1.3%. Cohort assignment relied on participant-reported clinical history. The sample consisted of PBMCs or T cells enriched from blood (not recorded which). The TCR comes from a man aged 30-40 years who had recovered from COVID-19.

CDR3 DNA: TGTGCCAGCAGTTTAATTGAGAGCACAGATACGCAGTATTTT. Its protein is CASSLIESTDTQYF. V is TRBV27 and J is TRBJ2-3; D not resolved. Germline lookup yields CDR1 MNHEY and CDR2 SMNVEV (reference sequence). This CDR3 is 14 amino acids long. V gave up 2 bases and J gave up 0 bases, with 6 bases separating them.